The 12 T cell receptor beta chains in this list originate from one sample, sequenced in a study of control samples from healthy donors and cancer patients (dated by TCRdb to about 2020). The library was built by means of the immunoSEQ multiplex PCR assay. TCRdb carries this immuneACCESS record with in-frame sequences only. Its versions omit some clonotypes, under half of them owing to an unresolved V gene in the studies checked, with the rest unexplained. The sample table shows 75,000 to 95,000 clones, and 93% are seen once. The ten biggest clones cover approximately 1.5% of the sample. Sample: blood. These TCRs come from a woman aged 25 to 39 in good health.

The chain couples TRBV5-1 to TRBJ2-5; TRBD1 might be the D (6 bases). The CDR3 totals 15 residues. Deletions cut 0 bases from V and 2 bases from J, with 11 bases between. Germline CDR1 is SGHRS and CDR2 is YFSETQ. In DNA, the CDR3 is TGCGCCAGCAGCTTGGCAACAGGGCCTCAAGAGACCCAGTACTTC. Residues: CASSLATGPQETQYF.

The DNA for the CDR3 is TGTGCCAGCAGCGGGACTAGCGGGAACACCGGGGAGCTGTTTTTT. It specifies CASSGTSGNTGELFF. This chain connects TRBV9 to TRBJ2-2, with TRBD2 identical over 10 bases. With 3 bases clipped from V and 1 base from J, the junction kept 0 bases outside the gene matches. CDR1 and CDR2 from the germline V gene are SGDLS and YYNGEE. The CDR3 loop spans 15 amino acids.

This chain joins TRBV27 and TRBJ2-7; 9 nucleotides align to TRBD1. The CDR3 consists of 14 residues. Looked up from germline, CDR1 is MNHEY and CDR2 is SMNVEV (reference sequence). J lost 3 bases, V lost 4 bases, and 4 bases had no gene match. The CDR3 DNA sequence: TGTGCCAGCAGTTACAGGGGGCCTCTCTACGAGCAGTACTTC. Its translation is CASSYRGPLYEQYF.

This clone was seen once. The chain's CDR3 is CASSQERQGAKNIQYF. CDR3 in DNA: TGTGCCAGCAGCCAAGAGCGGCAGGGGGCCAAAAACATTCAGTACTTC. The V call is TRBV4-2, the J call TRBJ2-4; perhaps TRBD1 as D (6 bases). With 0 bases removed from V and 1 base from J, the gap between germline ends came to 10 bases. This CDR3 spans 16 amino acids. CDR1 LGHNA and CDR2 YNFKEQ come from the germline V gene.

In DNA form, the CDR3 reads TGCGCCAGCAGCCAGGGACGGCCTAAGGGAAACACCATATATTTT. This translates into CASSQGRPKGNTIYF. This chain joins TRBV5-1 and TRBJ1-3, with D tentatively TRBD1 (5 bases). This CDR3 comprises 15 residues. V shed 4 bases and J shed 4 bases, with 15 bases lying between them. Germline values: CDR1 SGHRS, CDR2 YFSETQ.

In DNA form, the CDR3 reads TGTGCCAGCTCACAGCTGACAGGACACACTGAAGCTTTCTTT. Translated: CASSQLTGHTEAFF. J is TRBJ1-1 and V is TRBV18; D is perhaps TRBD1 (6 bases). Trimming left V 4 bases short and J 3 bases short, with 12 bases between. Germline CDR1 is KGHSH and CDR2 is LQKENI. The CDR3 runs to 14 residues. Looking up the rest from reference TRBV18 and TRBJ1-1 gives the full variable domain: NAGVMQNPRHLVRRRGQEARLRCSPMKGHSHVYWYRQLPEEGLKFMVYLQKENIIDESGMPKERFSAEFPKEGPSILRIQQVVRGDSAAYFCASSQLTGHTEAFFGQGTRLTVV.

DNA of the CDR3: TGTGCCAGCAGCTTAGGACTCCACTCCTACAATGAGCAGTTCTTC. It codes for CASSLGLHSYNEQFF. The gene calls are TRBV7-3 and TRBJ2-1, with a possible D match to TRBD2 (5 bases). CDR1 and CDR2 (germline): SGHTA, FQGTGA. The CDR3 consists of 15 residues. The V end lost 2 bases, the J end lost 0 bases, and 8 bases lay between the germline ends.

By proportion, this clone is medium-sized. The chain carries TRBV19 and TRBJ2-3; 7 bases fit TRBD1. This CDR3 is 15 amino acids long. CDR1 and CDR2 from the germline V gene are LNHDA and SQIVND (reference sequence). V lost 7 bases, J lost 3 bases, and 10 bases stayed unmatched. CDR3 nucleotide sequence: TGTGCCAGTACCTCGTACCTGGGACAGACAGATACGCAGTATTTT. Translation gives CASTSYLGQTDTQYF.

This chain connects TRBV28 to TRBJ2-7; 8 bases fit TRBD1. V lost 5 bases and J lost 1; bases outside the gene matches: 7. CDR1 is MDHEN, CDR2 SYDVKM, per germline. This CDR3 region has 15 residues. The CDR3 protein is CASSGRQGWSYEQYF. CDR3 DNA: TGTGCCAGCAGTGGAAGACAGGGGTGGTCCTACGAGCAGTACTTC.

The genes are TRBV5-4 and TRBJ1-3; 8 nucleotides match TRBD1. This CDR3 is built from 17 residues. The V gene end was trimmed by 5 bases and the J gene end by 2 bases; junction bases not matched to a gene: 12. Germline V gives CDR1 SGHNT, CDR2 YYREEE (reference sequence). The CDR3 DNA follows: TGTGCCAGCAGTAACGGACAGGGCCTTGTGCCTGGAAACACCATATATTTT. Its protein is CASSNGQGLVPGNTIYF.

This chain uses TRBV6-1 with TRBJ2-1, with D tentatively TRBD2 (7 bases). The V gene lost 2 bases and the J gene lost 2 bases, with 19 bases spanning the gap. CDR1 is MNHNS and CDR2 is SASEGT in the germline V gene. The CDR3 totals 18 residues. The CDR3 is CASSELGVEGGTYNEQFF. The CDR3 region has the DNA TGTGCCAGCAGTGAATTGGGTGTTGAGGGGGGGACCTACAATGAGCAGTTCTTC.

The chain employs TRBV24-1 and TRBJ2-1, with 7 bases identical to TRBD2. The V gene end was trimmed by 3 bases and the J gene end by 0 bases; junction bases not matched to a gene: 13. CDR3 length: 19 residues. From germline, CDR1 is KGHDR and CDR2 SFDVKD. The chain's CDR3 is CATSDPMNPSGSSYNEQFF. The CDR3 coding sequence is TGTGCCACCAGTGATCCCATGAACCCTAGCGGAAGCTCCTACAATGAGCAGTTCTTC.